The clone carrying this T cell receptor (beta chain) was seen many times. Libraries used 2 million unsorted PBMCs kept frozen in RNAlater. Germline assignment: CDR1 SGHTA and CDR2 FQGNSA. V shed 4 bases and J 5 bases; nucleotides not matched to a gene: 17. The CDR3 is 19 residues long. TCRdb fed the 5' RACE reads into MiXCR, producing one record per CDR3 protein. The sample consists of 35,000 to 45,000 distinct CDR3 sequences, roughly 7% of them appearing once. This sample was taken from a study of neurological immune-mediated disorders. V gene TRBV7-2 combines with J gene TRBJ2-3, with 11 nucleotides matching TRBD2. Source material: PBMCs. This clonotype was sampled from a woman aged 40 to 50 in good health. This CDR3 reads CASSSGRGYSGRAKDTQYF. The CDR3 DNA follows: TGTGCCAGCAGCTCAGGGCGGGGCTATAGCGGGAGGGCCAAAGATACGCAGTATTTT.